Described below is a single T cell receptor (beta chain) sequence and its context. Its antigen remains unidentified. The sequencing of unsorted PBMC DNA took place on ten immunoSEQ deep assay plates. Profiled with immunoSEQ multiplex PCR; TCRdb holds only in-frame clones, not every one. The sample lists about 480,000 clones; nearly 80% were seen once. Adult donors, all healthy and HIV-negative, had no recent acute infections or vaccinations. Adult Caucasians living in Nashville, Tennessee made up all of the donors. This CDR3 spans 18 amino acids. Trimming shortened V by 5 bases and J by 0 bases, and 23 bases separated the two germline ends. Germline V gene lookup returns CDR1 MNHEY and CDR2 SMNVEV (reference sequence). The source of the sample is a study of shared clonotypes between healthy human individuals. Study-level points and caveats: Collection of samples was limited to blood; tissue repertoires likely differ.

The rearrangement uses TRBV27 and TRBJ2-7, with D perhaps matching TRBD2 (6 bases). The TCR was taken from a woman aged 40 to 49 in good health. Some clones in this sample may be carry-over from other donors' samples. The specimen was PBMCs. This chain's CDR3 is CASSPRIGLTGGSYEQYF. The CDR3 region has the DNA TGTGCCAGCAGTCCCCGGATTGGGCTGACCGGGGGCTCCTACGAGCAGTACTTC.